This T cell receptor beta chain stems from a study of early T cells in non-severe SARS-CoV-2 infection. Overall study: Sequencing input comprised bulk RNA from unsorted whole blood; chain pairing was not available.

V gave up 1 base and J gave up 4 bases; unmatched junction bases: 6. The CDR3 contains 16 residues. The V gene's germline CDR1 is SGHVS and CDR2 FQNEAQ. General study findings and limits: Matching results from VDJdb favored anti-spike CD8 responses, leaving private and CD4 specificities undetected.

This clonotype was counted ten times or more. Its target is unknown. TCRdb reprocessed the 5' RACE reads with MiXCR, giving one entry per CDR3 protein. The table records tens of thousands of distinct CDR3 sequences, about 4.4% of them present only once. Sequencing used whole blood. This TCR derives from an adult who was a healthcare worker with PCR-confirmed SARS-CoV-2 infection or an uninfected control (not recorded which). The chain uses TRBV7-8 and TRBJ2-1; TRBD1 agrees at 8 bases. The chain's CDR3 is CASSLEAGGAYNEQFF. CDR3 DNA sequence: TGTGCCAGCAGCTTAGAGGCAGGGGGCGCGTACAATGAGCAGTTCTTC.